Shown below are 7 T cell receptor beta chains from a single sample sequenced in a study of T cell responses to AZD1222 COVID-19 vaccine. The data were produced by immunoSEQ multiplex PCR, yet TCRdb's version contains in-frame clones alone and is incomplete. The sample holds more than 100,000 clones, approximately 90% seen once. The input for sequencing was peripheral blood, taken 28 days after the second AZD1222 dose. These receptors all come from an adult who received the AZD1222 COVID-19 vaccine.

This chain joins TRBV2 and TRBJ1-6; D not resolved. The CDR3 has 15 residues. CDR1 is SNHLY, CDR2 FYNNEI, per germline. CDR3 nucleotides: TGTGCTTCGGGGTTCGAAAGCTCCTATAATTCACCCCTCCACTTT. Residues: CASGFESSYNSPLHF.

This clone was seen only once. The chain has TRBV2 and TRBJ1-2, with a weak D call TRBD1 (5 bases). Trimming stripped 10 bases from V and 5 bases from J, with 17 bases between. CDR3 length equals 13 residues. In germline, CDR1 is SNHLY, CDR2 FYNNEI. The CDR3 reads CAIGGEVEYGYTF. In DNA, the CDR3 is TGTGCCATCGGAGGGGAAGTGGAATATGGCTACACCTTC.

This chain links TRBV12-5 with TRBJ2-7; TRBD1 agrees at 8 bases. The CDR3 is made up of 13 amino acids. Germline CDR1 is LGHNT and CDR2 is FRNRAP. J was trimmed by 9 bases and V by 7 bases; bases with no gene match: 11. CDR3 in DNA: TGTGCTAGTGCCTTATCCACAGGGGGTATGCAGTACTTC. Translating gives CASALSTGGMQYF.

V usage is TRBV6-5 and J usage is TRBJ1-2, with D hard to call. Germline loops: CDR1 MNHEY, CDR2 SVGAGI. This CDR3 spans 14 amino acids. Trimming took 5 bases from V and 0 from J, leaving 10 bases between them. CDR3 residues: CASSRDPTNYGYTF. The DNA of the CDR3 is TGTGCCAGCAGTCGCGATCCCACTAACTATGGCTACACCTTC.

CDR3 residues: CASSSIAGGPGYGYTF. CDR3 in DNA: TGTGCCAGCAGCTCAATAGCGGGGGGGCCCGGCTATGGCTACACCTTC. This chain links TRBV7-2 with TRBJ1-2; maybe TRBD1 (6 bases). The CDR3 covers 16 residues. V was cut by 4 bases and J by 4 bases, with 19 bases left in between. Germline lookup yields CDR1 SGHTA and CDR2 FQGNSA. Combining the CDR3 with reference TRBV7-2 and TRBJ1-2 gives the whole variable domain GAGVSQSPSNKVTEKGKDVELRCDPISGHTALYWYRQSLGQGLEFLIYFQGNSAPDKSGLPSDRFSAERTGGSVSTLTIQRTQQEDSAVYLCASSSIAGGPGYGYTFGSGTRLTVV.

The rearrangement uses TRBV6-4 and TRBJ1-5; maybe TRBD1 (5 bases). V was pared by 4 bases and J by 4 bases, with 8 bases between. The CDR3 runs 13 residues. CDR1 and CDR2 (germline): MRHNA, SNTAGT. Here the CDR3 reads CASSGDQNQPQHF. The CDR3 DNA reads TGTGCCAGCAGTGGGGACCAAAATCAGCCCCAGCATTTT.

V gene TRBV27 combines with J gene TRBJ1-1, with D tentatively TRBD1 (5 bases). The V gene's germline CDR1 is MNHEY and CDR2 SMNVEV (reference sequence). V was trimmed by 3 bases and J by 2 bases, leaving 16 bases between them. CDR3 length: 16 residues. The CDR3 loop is CASSLPPGSRNTEAFF. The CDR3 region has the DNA TGTGCCAGCAGTTTGCCCCCAGGGTCTCGAAACACTGAAGCTTTCTTT.